This paragraph reports one T cell receptor (beta chain). Its antigen is not known. It may be a read error: a sequence one base away is much more abundant. This sample was included in a study of regulatory T cells in long-lasting Graves disease. Study results and caveats: TRBV28, TRBJ1-2 and TRBJ2-5 emerged as the favored segments in persistent disease. Lower TCR diversity was seen in persistent Graves' patients than in newly diagnosed ones.

Documented time point: persistent/refractory GD, antithyroid drugs over 5 years with positive TRAb. Researchers made the TCR library from RNA that was extracted from PBMCs. The authors diagnosed Graves' disease using American Thyroid Association guidelines. Combining iRepertoire HTBI primers with Arm-PCR of CDR3 regions, the authors built TCR beta libraries. Authors' analysis steps: Taken together, the samples had 60 to 80 TRBV and 13 to 15 TRBJ segments identified. TCRdb used MiXCR to reprocess the multiplex PCR reads, holding one entry per CDR3 protein. In this record, the V and J calls reflect TCRdb's handling and not the investigators' own analysis. This sample has a few hundred thousand distinct CDR3 sequences, with roughly 21% found just once. Germline V gives CDR1 SGHRS, CDR2 YFSETQ. The CDR3 sequence is 14 residues long. V lost 5 bases to trimming and J lost 9 bases, with 21 bases between them.

Here the sequenced sample was peripheral blood mononuclear cells (PBMCs), taken when the disease was refractory, from a patient treated with antithyroid drugs. This chain links TRBV5-1 with TRBJ2-7; TRBD1 might be the D (7 bases). The receptor was derived from a female donor with Graves disease. The CDR3 region has the DNA TGCGCCAGCAGTCTTTCAGGGGGGAAACAGGGGCAGTACTTC. The encoded protein is CASSLSGGKQGQYF.